A selection of T cell receptor beta chains follows, all from one sample in a study of T-cell reconstitution after alpha-beta-depleted transplantation in children. Using its own MiXCR run on the PCR reads, TCRdb lists one record per CDR3 protein. The table lists approximately 490,000 distinct CDR3 sequences, more than 9% of them singletons, with around 2% in the top ten. The input for sequencing was PBMCs, taken before TCRalphabeta/CD19-depleted stem cell transplant. The receptors shown here come from a child younger than 10 with inherited bone marrow failure, due to receive a stem cell transplant. Both conserved end residues are part of each CDR3.

J gene: TRBJ2-7; V gene: TRBV20-1; CDR3 protein: CSATRDDTYEQYF
J gene: TRBJ2-3; V gene: TRBV20-1; CDR3 protein: CSAREGQPPNIAWF
J gene: TRBJ2-5; V gene: TRBV15; CDR3 protein: CATSSGLRETQYF
J gene: TRBJ2-7; V gene: TRBV10-3; CDR3 protein: CAIKEENSYEQYF
J gene: TRBJ2-7; V gene: TRBV25-1; CDR3 protein: CASAVGTGISYEQYF
J gene: TRBJ2-1; V gene: TRBV29-1; CDR3 protein: CSVEVAGQAKIYNEQFF
J gene: TRBJ1-2; V gene: TRBV12-3/TRBV12-4; CDR3 protein: CASSLAGYGYTF
J gene: TRBJ2-5; V gene: TRBV5-1; CDR3 protein: CASSLAVFYRAGTETQYF
J gene: TRBJ2-3; V gene: TRBV7-8; CDR3 protein: CASSQGLAGGPPTDTQYF
J gene: TRBJ2-1; V gene: TRBV9; CDR3 protein: CASSVGGAYEQFF
J gene: TRBJ1-1; V gene: TRBV29-1; CDR3 protein: CSVVWRVDTEAFF
J gene: TRBJ2-1; V gene: TRBV15; CDR3 protein: CATSRDRGNEQFF
J gene: TRBJ2-5; V gene: TRBV20-1; CDR3 protein: CSARDASAHQETQYF